This TCR beta chain was recovered during a study of technical replicates of blood from a few donors. TCRdb keeps only in-frame clones here, not all; method: immunoSEQ multiplex PCR. The sample consists of 80,000 to 85,000 clones, about 88% of them appearing once. This sequence originates from a human donor in good health. The specimen sequenced was T cells isolated from PBMCs.

The CDR3 loop reads CASSLVGARNTGELFF. CDR3 bases: TGTGCCAGCAGCTTAGTAGGGGCCAGGAACACCGGGGAGCTGTTTTTT. The chain is built from TRBV7-2 and TRBJ2-2, with a weak D call TRBD1 (5 bases). The CDR3 spans 16 residues. The V end lost 1 base, the J end lost 1 base, and 10 bases lay between the germline ends. Germline values: CDR1 SGHTA, CDR2 FQGNSA.